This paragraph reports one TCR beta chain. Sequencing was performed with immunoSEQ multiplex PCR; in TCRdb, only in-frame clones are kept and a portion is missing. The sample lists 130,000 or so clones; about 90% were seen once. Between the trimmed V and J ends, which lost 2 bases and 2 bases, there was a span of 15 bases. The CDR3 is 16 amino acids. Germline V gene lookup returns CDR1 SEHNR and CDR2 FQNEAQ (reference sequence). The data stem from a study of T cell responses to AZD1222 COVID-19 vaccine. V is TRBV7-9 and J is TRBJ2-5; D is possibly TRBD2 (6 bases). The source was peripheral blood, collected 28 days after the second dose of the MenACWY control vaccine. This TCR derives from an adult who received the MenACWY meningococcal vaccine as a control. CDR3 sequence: CASSLRPAGTQETQYF. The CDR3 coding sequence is TGTGCCAGCAGCTTACGCCCGGCGGGAACTCAAGAGACCCAGTACTTC.